These T cell receptor beta chains were read from a single sample in a study of post-analysis software for immune sequencing data. TCRdb analysed the PCR reads with MiXCR anew, one entry per CDR3 protein. The sample carries hundreds of thousands of distinct CDR3 sequences, about 32% recorded once. Sequenced material: blood. Receptors originate from a girl under 18 with multiple sclerosis. The CDR3 runs from the conserved cysteine through the conserved F or W. The order of the fields is clone size, J gene, D gene, CDR3 length, V gene, CDR3 DNA, CDR3 protein. D genes are given only for firm matches. Expanded clones get a size class; other rows say once, few or many, or leave the size out.

NA TRBJ2-1 NA 18 TRBV3-1 TGTGCCAGCAGCCAAGATAGGATCTCGGGACTTGGCGTCGGAGAGCAGTTCTTC CASSQDRISGLGVGEQFF
few TRBJ2-5 NA 14 TRBV20-1 TGCAGTGCTAGAGGCGGGACACTAGAAGAGACCCAGTACTTC CSARGGTLEETQYF
NA TRBJ2-1 TRBD1 15 TRBV2 TGTGCCAGCAGCACCACAGCACAGGGGTCCTACGAGCAGTTCTTC CASSTTAQGSYEQFF
NA TRBJ1-5 NA 15 TRBV7-2 TGTGCCAGCAGCTTAGTATTTAGCTTCAATCAGCCCCAGCATTTT CASSLVFSFNQPQHF
few TRBJ2-4 NA 14 TRBV20-1 TGCAGTGCTAGACCCGATATAGCCAAAAACATTCAGTACTTC CSARPDIAKNIQYF
few TRBJ2-1 TRBD2 15 TRBV7-2 TGTGCCAGCAGCCAGCCGACTAGCGGGAGGTATGAGCAGTTCTTC CASSQPTSGRYEQFF
few TRBJ2-5 TRBD2 14 TRBV6-4 TGTGCCAGCAGTGACGTTGCGGGAGAGAGTGAGCAGTACTTC CASSDVAGESEQYF
NA TRBJ2-6 NA 18 TRBV4-2 TGTGCCAGCAGCCAAGTTATGGGTACTACGCGGGGGGCCAACGTCCTGACTTTC CASSQVMGTTRGANVLTF
few TRBJ2-3 TRBD2 18 TRBV27 TGTGCCAGCAGTACCCTAGCGGGGGGTTCGGGTAGCACAGATACGCAGTATTTT CASSTLAGGSGSTDTQYF
NA TRBJ2-2 TRBD2 15 TRBV3-1 TGTGCCAGCATGGAGCGGGGGGGCCTAACCGGGGAGCTGTTTTTT CASMERGGLTGELFF
few TRBJ2-6 TRBD1 17 TRBV4-3 TGCGCCAGCAGCCTGAGAACAGGGGTAACTGGGGCCAACGTCCTGACTTTC CASSLRTGVTGANVLTF
few TRBJ2-1 NA 12 TRBV6-6 TGTGCCAGCACCTTTAGCGGCAATGAGCAGTTCTTC CASTFSGNEQFF
few TRBJ2-1 TRBD2 12 TRBV7-2 TGTGCCAGCAGCTCTAGCGGACCTGAGCAGTTCTTC CASSSSGPEQFF
few TRBJ2-7 TRBD1 13 TRBV7-2 TGTGCCAGCAGCGTGCAGGGGGCGAGGGAGCAGTACTTC CASSVQGAREQYF
few TRBJ2-3 TRBD2 13 TRBV2 TGTGCCAAGGGACTAGCGAGCACAGATACGCAGTATTTT CAKGLASTDTQYF
NA TRBJ2-3 TRBD2 16 TRBV4-1 TGCGCCAGCAGCCAAGAAGGAGCGGGGGGCACAGATACGCAGTATTTT CASSQEGAGGTDTQYF
few TRBJ2-1 NA 13 TRBV5-6 TGTGCCAGCAGCCTCATATCGAGCGGTGAGCAGTTCTTC CASSLISSGEQFF
NA TRBJ2-7 TRBD1 14 TRBV11-2 TGTGCCAGCAGCGCAGGGACAGGGAACTACGAGCAGTACTTC CASSAGTGNYEQYF
NA TRBJ1-2 TRBD1 15 TRBV3-1 TGTGTCAGCAGCCGTGGGGACAGGGAAAGCTATGGCTACACCTTC CVSSRGDRESYGYTF
NA TRBJ2-3 TRBD2 17 TRBV28 TGTGCCAGCAGTATCCCGGGGGGTAGCGGATGGACAGATACGCAGTATTTT CASSIPGGSGWTDTQYF
NA TRBJ1-2 TRBD1 18 TRBV10-3 TGTGCCATCAGTGAGAAAAGGGGACAGGGCCAGACTAACTATGGCTACACCTTC CAISEKRGQGQTNYGYTF
NA TRBJ1-4 TRBD1 17 TRBV11-2 TGTGCCAGCAGCTCAGGGGGGGTAGGGGGAACTAATGAAAAACTGTTTTTT CASSSGGVGGTNEKLFF
NA TRBJ2-3 NA 17 TRBV20-1 TGCAGTGCTAGAGATTGGGACATCCAGCGGCGGACAGATACGCAGTATTTT CSARDWDIQRRTDTQYF
NA TRBJ2-3 NA 17 TRBV4-3 TGCGCCAGCAGCCAAGATATGGGCACAATCTTCACAGATACGCAGTATTTT CASSQDMGTIFTDTQYF
few TRBJ1-1 TRBD1 14 TRBV4-1 TGCGCCAGCAGGCCAGGGGGCATGAACACTGAAGCTTTCTTT CASRPGGMNTEAFF
few TRBJ1-2 NA 13 TRBV10-3 TGTGCCATCAGTACCGGGACGGTCTATGGCTACACCTTC CAISTGTVYGYTF
NA TRBJ2-1 NA 13 TRBV10-3 TGTGCCATCAGTTCGGGCCCCTACAATGAGCAGTTCTTC CAISSGPYNEQFF
few TRBJ2-1 NA 14 TRBV29-1 TGCAGCGTTGAACTCAGGGGACCCTACAATGAGCAGTTCTTC CSVELRGPYNEQFF
few TRBJ1-6 TRBD1 15 TRBV27 TGTGCCAGCAAGCGCGGGACAGGGCAAAATTCACCCCTCCACTTT CASKRGTGQNSPLHF
few TRBJ2-4 NA 15 TRBV5-1 TGCGCCAGCAGCTTGGATCCTCTCGGCGAAACTGTGGGGTACTTC CASSLDPLGETVGYF
NA TRBJ2-4 TRBD1 18 TRBV5-1 TGCGCCAGCAGCTTGTCTCCGGGACAGGGTATAGCCAAAAACATTCAGTACTTC CASSLSPGQGIAKNIQYF
NA TRBJ2-7 TRBD1 15 TRBV9 TGTGCCAGCAGCGTAGGAGGGACAGGGACCTACGAGCAGTACTTC CASSVGGTGTYEQYF
NA TRBJ1-1 NA 13 TRBV12-3/TRBV12-4 TGTGCCAGCAGTCTCGCGGTGGGAACTGAAGCTTTCTTT CASSLAVGTEAFF
few TRBJ1-3 NA 17 TRBV21-1 TGTGCCAGCAGCAACGAGACGGACAGGGGGAAAGTTGACACCATATATTTT CASSNETDRGKVDTIYF
NA TRBJ1-2 NA 15 TRBV18 TGTGCCAGCTCACGGGCTAATGGCAGGGGTCGAGGCTACACCTTC CASSRANGRGRGYTF
few TRBJ1-2 NA 12 TRBV20-1 TGCAGTGCCGCGACGGATGACTATGGCTACACCTTC CSAATDDYGYTF
few TRBJ2-5 TRBD1 14 TRBV20-1 TGCAGTGCTAGAGCCCGGACAGGGGCAGAGACCCAGTACTTC CSARARTGAETQYF
NA TRBJ2-2 NA 15 TRBV7-9 TGTGCCAGCCCAGACAACAGAGGGAACACCGGGGAGCTGTTTTTT CASPDNRGNTGELFF
NA TRBJ2-5 NA 13 TRBV7-9 TGTGCCAGTATTAGGGGCTCGGAAGAGACCCAGTACTTC CASIRGSEETQYF
many TRBJ1-5 NA 14 TRBV12-3/TRBV12-4 TGTGCCAGCAGTTTGTGGGAGGGTAATCAGCCCCAGCATTTT CASSLWEGNQPQHF
NA TRBJ2-1 TRBD2 21 TRBV4-3 TGCGCCAGCAGCCAACACGGGGTGAAATGGACTAGCGGGAGATCGGACAATGAGCAGTTCTTC CASSQHGVKWTSGRSDNEQFF
NA TRBJ2-3 NA 15 TRBV25-1 TGTGCCAGCAGTCAACGGACAGTCGTCACAGATACGCAGTATTTT CASSQRTVVTDTQYF